Shown below are 28 T cell receptor beta chains from a single sample sequenced in a study of persistence of HIV-infected CD4 T cells (dated by TCRdb to 2018 to 2020). Their target antigens are unknown. The immunoSEQ hsTCRB assay version 4, run in survey mode, was used to sequence TCRbeta repertoires from genomic DNA. Entries here come from immuneACCESS through TCRdb and include only in-frame sequences with V and J called. Some clones fail to appear in such tables; in the studies checked, an unresolved V gene covers under half of the shortfall, and the cause of the remainder is unknown. Present in this sample are 25,000 to 35,000 clones, 82% of which were seen just once. The top ten hold about 0.78% of the sample. The treatment or condition label corresponds to: suppressive antiretroviral therapy. Lysates of CMV-infected fibroblasts at about 9.5 ug/mL were used to stimulate the cells. Nonresponding CD40L-negative CD69-negative CD45RO-high memory CD4+ T cells were sorted as memory populations depleted of antigen-responding cells.

The material was CD4+ T cells sorted from PBMCs after roughly 19-hour stimulation, obtained from a patient who received antiretroviral therapy. Reading the label with the study, this specimen's cell subset or site is: CD40L-CD69- CD45RO-high memory CD4 T cells not responding to CMV lysate. These receptors were obtained from an adult man with HIV who was CMV-seropositive.

The V call is TRBV27, the J call TRBJ1-2; 9 bases are a match to TRBD1. Trimming removed 0 bases from V and 2 bases from J; junction bases left unmatched: 4. Per germline, CDR1 MNHEY and CDR2 SMNVEV (reference sequence). This CDR3 is built from 16 residues. This CDR3 is CASSLSGGQGNYGYTF. In nucleotides, the CDR3 is TGTGCCAGCAGTTTATCCGGAGGACAGGGGAACTATGGCTACACCTTC.

V and J are TRBV5-1 and TRBJ2-3; D is perhaps TRBD1 (5 bases). Germline-derived CDR1 and CDR2 are SGHRS and YFSETQ. CDR3 length: 14 residues. V was cut by 1 base and J by 2 bases, with 8 bases left in between. CDR3 sequence reads: CASSLLGVTDTQYF. CDR3 sequence (DNA): TGCGCCAGCAGCTTGTTAGGGGTCACAGATACGCAGTATTTT. Together with reference TRBV5-1 and TRBJ2-3, the CDR3 gives the full variable domain: KAGVTQTPRYLIKTRGQQVTLSCSPISGHRSVSWYQQTPGQGLQFLFEYFSETQRNKGNFPGRFSGRQFSNSRSEMNVSTLELGDSALYLCASSLLGVTDTQYFGPGTRLTVL.

This chain joins TRBV11-3 and TRBJ2-7; no firm D call. Trimming shortened V by 3 bases and J by 1 base, and 7 bases separated the two germline ends. This CDR3 has 13 amino acids. In germline, CDR1 is SGHNT, CDR2 YENEEA. The CDR3: CASSLENSYEQYF. In DNA form, the CDR3 reads TGTGCCAGCAGCTTGGAAAATTCCTACGAGCAGTACTTC. The full variable domain, completed using reference TRBV11-3 and TRBJ2-7, is EAGVVQSPRYKIIEKKQPVAFWCNPISGHNTLYWYLQNLGQGPELLIRYENEEAVDDSQLPKDRFSAERLKGVDSTLKIQPAELGDSAVYLCASSLENSYEQYFGPGTRLTVT.

The chain joins TRBV5-5 to TRBJ1-1; 7 bases align to TRBD1. V shed 2 bases, J shed 0 bases, and the junction held 1 base outside the gene matches. CDR3 size: 14 residues. From germline, CDR1 is SGHKS and CDR2 YYEKEE (reference sequence). CDR3 protein: CASSLGQVNTEAFF. DNA of the CDR3: TGTGCCAGCAGCTTAGGACAGGTGAACACTGAAGCTTTCTTT.

V usage is TRBV9 and J usage is TRBJ2-1; TRBD2 matches at 11 bases. The CDR3 is 17 residues long. The V segment lost 4 bases and the J segment 5 bases; nucleotides outside the gene matches: 11. Germline V gives CDR1 SGDLS, CDR2 YYNGEE. DNA for the CDR3: TGTGCCAGCAGCTCTCGACTAGCGGGGATGAGGCACAATGAGCAGTTCTTC. Translating it yields CASSSRLAGMRHNEQFF.

This chain uses TRBV27 with TRBJ2-1, with 8 nucleotides matching TRBD2. The CDR3 loop spans 16 amino acids. V trimming: 2 bases; J trimming: 2 bases; junction bases outside the gene matches: 5. Germline loops: CDR1 MNHEY, CDR2 SMNVEV (reference sequence). This chain's CDR3 is CASSLKVSGAYNEQFF. In DNA form, the CDR3 reads TGTGCCAGCAGTTTAAAGGTTAGCGGGGCCTACAATGAGCAGTTCTTC.

The rearrangement joins TRBV7-2 to TRBJ1-1; D is possibly TRBD1 (5 bases). V shed 1 base and J shed 5 bases, with 11 bases lying between them. The CDR3 consists of 14 residues. Germline V CDR1 and CDR2: SGHTA, FQGNSA. CDR3 coding DNA: TGTGCCAGCAGCTTAGTATCAGGGCCGACTGAAGCTTTCTTT. Its protein product is CASSLVSGPTEAFF.

This clone appeared a single time. The CDR3 loop is CASSPQGYGELFF. The CDR3 bases are TGTGCCAGCAGTCCACAGGGGTACGGGGAGCTGTTTTTT. The chain recombines TRBV6-2 or TRBV6-3 with TRBJ2-2; 7 bases line up with TRBD1. This CDR3 comprises 13 residues. The ends lost 5 bases at V and 7 bases at J; junction bases unmatched: 4. Germline V gives CDR1 MNHEY, CDR2 SVGEGT.

V gene TRBV7-2 combines with J gene TRBJ1-4; possibly TRBD1 for D (6 bases). Trimming took 6 bases from V and 10 from J, leaving 15 bases between them. The CDR3 length is 13 residues. Looked up from germline, CDR1 is SGHTA and CDR2 is FQGNSA. The CDR3 is CASSEGGSRKLFF. CDR3 nucleotide sequence: TGTGCCAGCAGTGAAGGGGGGAGCCGAAAACTGTTTTTT. The complete variable domain, with remaining parts taken from reference TRBV7-2 and TRBJ1-4, reads GAGVSQSPSNKVTEKGKDVELRCDPISGHTALYWYRQSLGQGLEFLIYFQGNSAPDKSGLPSDRFSAERTGGSVSTLTIQRTQQEDSAVYLCASSEGGSRKLFFGSGTQLSVL.

This chain connects TRBV5-1 to TRBJ2-7; no reliable D call. CDR1 is SGHRS, CDR2 YFSETQ, per germline. This CDR3 has 14 amino acids. Trimming removed 4 bases at V and 2 bases at J, with 13 bases between. In nucleotides, the CDR3 is TGCGCCAGCAGCCCTTTCGGGCAGGCCTACGAGCAGTACTTC. Translated: CASSPFGQAYEQYF. Supplemented by reference TRBV5-1 and TRBJ2-7, the full variable domain reads KAGVTQTPRYLIKTRGQQVTLSCSPISGHRSVSWYQQTPGQGLQFLFEYFSETQRNKGNFPGRFSGRQFSNSRSEMNVSTLELGDSALYLCASSPFGQAYEQYFGPGTRLTVT.

The chain is built from TRBV20-1 and TRBJ1-5, with 10 bases that match TRBD1. The CDR3 runs to 14 residues. Germline V gene data show CDR1 as DFQATT and CDR2 as SNEGSKA (reference sequence). Trimming removed 3 bases from V and 2 bases from J; junction bases left unmatched: 1. The CDR3 here is CSASGTGGNQPQHF. DNA of the CDR3: TGCAGTGCTAGTGGGACAGGGGGCAATCAGCCCCAGCATTTT.

V and J are TRBV3-1 (or the pseudogene TRBV3-2) and TRBJ2-6; D not certain. V lost 4 bases and J lost 0, with 7 bases in between. Germline V gives CDR1 LGHDT, CDR2 YNNKEL (reference sequence). The CDR3 sequence is 15 residues long. The CDR3 loop is CASSPLVSGANVLTF. The CDR3 region has the DNA TGTGCCAGCAGCCCCCTAGTCTCTGGGGCCAACGTCCTGACTTTC.

V usage is TRBV6-5 and J usage is TRBJ1-6, with D tentatively TRBD1 (6 bases). The CDR3 is 14 residues long. Trimming removed 8 bases at V and 9 bases at J, with 17 bases between. Germline V gene sequence: CDR1 MNHEY, CDR2 SVGAGI. The CDR3 is CASSEEGRGSPLHF. The DNA of the CDR3 is TGTGCCAGCTCGGAGGAGGGCAGGGGTTCACCCCTCCACTTT.

V usage is TRBV9 and J usage is TRBJ1-3; the match to TRBD1 covers 8 bases. The germline V gene has CDR1 SGDLS and CDR2 YYNGEE. The CDR3 covers 16 residues. Germline trimming cut 0 bases from V and 2 bases from J; bases unmatched to any gene: 4. CDR3 nucleotide sequence: TGTGCCAGCAGCGTAGACAGGGGGAATGCTGGAAACACCATATATTTT. Protein sequence: CASSVDRGNAGNTIYF.

The chain combines TRBV5-6 with TRBJ1-6; no firm D call. The CDR3 sequence is 14 residues long. Germline V gene sequence: CDR1 SGHDT, CDR2 YYEEEE. Trimming pared 0 bases from V and 5 bases from J, leaving 6 bases between. The CDR3 DNA sequence: TGTGCCAGCAGCTTGGGACCGAATAATTCACCCCTCCACTTT. Amino acid sequence: CASSLGPNNSPLHF.

The chain carries TRBV9 and TRBJ1-2, with D hard to call. The CDR3 spans 14 residues. Germline V lookup: CDR1 SGDLS, CDR2 YYNGEE. Trimming stripped 0 bases from V and 4 bases from J, with 10 bases between. The CDR3 loop is CASSVEGTSYGYTF. For the CDR3, the DNA is TGTGCCAGCAGCGTAGAAGGCACTAGCTATGGCTACACCTTC.

The J gene is TRBJ2-1, the V gene TRBV7-2; no firm D call. Trimming took off 7 bases at V and 10 bases at J, with 14 bases between the two ends. CDR3 length: 12 amino acids. CDR1 and CDR2 (germline): SGHTA, FQGNSA. Here the CDR3 DNA reads TGTGCCAGCATGCCTCTGGTCCAGGAGCAGTTCTTC. Amino acid sequence: CASMPLVQEQFF.

This sequence joins TRBV15 and TRBJ2-5, with 7 bases fitting TRBD2. J gave up 2 bases and V 5 bases, and 2 bases lay outside the gene matches. This CDR3 contains 13 residues. Germline CDR1 reads LNHNV; CDR2 reads YYDKDF (reference sequence). Here the CDR3 reads CATSERGQETQYF. The CDR3 DNA sequence: TGTGCCACCAGCGAGCGGGGTCAAGAGACCCAGTACTTC.

The chain is built from TRBV28 and TRBJ1-1, with D possibly TRBD1 on 6 matching bases. Germline V gives CDR1 MDHEN, CDR2 SYDVKM. V shed 7 bases and J shed 2 bases, with 20 bases lying between them. This CDR3 is built from 16 residues. The CDR3 reads CASMGTPGGANTEAFF. Here the CDR3 DNA reads TGTGCCAGCATGGGGACACCCGGGGGGGCTAACACTGAAGCTTTCTTT.

V is TRBV24-1 and J is TRBJ2-7, with D possibly being TRBD2 (5 bases). This CDR3 comprises 12 residues. Germline-derived CDR1 and CDR2 are KGHDR and SFDVKD. Trimming took off 4 bases at V and 3 bases at J, with 6 bases between the two ends. CDR3 DNA sequence: TGTGCCACCAGTGAACGGGGCTACGAGCAGTACTTC. Its protein is CATSERGYEQYF.

The rearrangement links TRBV7-6 to TRBJ2-5; possibly TRBD1 or TRBD2 for D (5 bases each). Trimming left V 4 bases short and J 5 bases short, with 17 bases between. The CDR3 loop spans 15 amino acids. Germline V gene sequence: CDR1 SGHVS, CDR2 FNYEAQ. The CDR3 coding sequence is TGTGCCAGCAGCTCCGGGGCCCCGGGTGGGGAGACCCAGTACTTC. This sequence encodes CASSSGAPGGETQYF. The whole variable domain, remainder taken from reference TRBV7-6 and TRBJ2-5, is GAGVSQSPRYKVTKRGQDVALRCDPISGHVSLYWYRQALGQGPEFLTYFNYEAQQDKSGLPNDRFSAERPEGSISTLTIQRTEQRDSAMYRCASSSGAPGGETQYFGPGTRLLVL.

This clone was picked up one time. The chain carries TRBV29-1 and TRBJ1-1; TRBD1 might be the D (5 bases). V was clipped by 6 bases and J by 6 bases, with 14 bases between them. This CDR3 has 12 amino acids. CDR1 and CDR2 (germline): SQVTM, ANQGSEA. CDR3 sequence (DNA): TGCAGCGTCCCTACAGGTTCCGCTGAAGCTTTCTTT. This translates into CSVPTGSAEAFF.

V usage is TRBV19 and J usage is TRBJ1-1; 9 nucleotides line up with TRBD1. Germline CDR1 reads LNHDA; CDR2 reads SQIVND (reference sequence). J lost 2 bases, V lost 3 bases, and 10 bases had no gene match. This CDR3 is built from 17 residues. The CDR3, as DNA: TGTGCCAGTAGTATCGACCAATCGGGACAGGGAAACACTGAAGCTTTCTTT. Translating it yields CASSIDQSGQGNTEAFF.

The chain links TRBV3-1 (or the pseudogene TRBV3-2) to TRBJ2-2, with D possibly called TRBD1 or TRBD2 (6 bases each). The CDR3 spans 15 residues. With 2 bases removed from V and 6 bases from J, the gap between germline ends came to 13 bases. The germline V gene has CDR1 LGHDT and CDR2 YNNKEL (reference sequence). CDR3 residues: CASSQTGARSGELFF. The CDR3, as DNA: TGTGCCAGCAGCCAAACGGGGGCCCGATCCGGGGAGCTGTTTTTT.

The V call is TRBV5-4, the J call TRBJ1-5, with D unresolved. V was shortened by 2 bases and J by 3 bases, with 12 bases between the two germline ends. The germline gives CDR1 SGHNT, CDR2 YYREEE (reference sequence). The CDR3 spans 15 residues. As DNA, the CDR3 is TGTGCCAGCAGCTTTCCTAATACTTTCAATCAGCCCCAGCATTTT. Translating gives CASSFPNTFNQPQHF.

The genes are TRBV19 and TRBJ2-7; 9 bases fit TRBD1. This CDR3 region has 15 residues. Germline lookup yields CDR1 LNHDA and CDR2 SQIVND (reference sequence). The trim removed 6 bases at V and 3 bases at J, leaving 9 bases unmatched. The chain's CDR3 is CASRISGTGFYEQYF. CDR3 nucleotide sequence: TGTGCCAGTAGGATATCCGGGACAGGGTTCTACGAGCAGTACTTC.

J is TRBJ1-1 and V is TRBV30; 8 nucleotides align to TRBD1. There are 14 residues in the CDR3. Trimming cost V 2 bases and J 3 bases; bases outside gene matches: 5. Germline values: CDR1 GTSNPN, CDR2 SVGIG (reference sequence). The CDR3 DNA follows: TGTGCCTGGAGTTTCAGGGGGCGGGACACTGAAGCTTTCTTT. It translates to CAWSFRGRDTEAFF.

This CDR3 reads CASSQDFSGREQYF. The CDR3 DNA sequence: TGTGCCAGCAGCCAAGATTTTAGCGGGCGCGAGCAGTACTTC. This chain uses TRBV4-2 with TRBJ2-7, with TRBD2 matching 7 bases. Unmatched junction bases numbered 5, after V lost 0 bases and J lost 6 bases. The CDR3 runs to 14 residues. Germline V gives CDR1 LGHNA, CDR2 YNFKEQ.